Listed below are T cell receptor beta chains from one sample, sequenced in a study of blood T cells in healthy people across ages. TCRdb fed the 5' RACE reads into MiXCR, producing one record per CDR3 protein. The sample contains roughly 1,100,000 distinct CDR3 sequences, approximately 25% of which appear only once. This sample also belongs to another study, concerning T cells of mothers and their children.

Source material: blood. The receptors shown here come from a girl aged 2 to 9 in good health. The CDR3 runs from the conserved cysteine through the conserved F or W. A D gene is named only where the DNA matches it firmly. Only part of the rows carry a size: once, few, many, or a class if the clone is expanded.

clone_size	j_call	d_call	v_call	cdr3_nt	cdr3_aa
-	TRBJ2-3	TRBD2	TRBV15	TGTGCCACCCGCTCCGGGGGGAAGGATACGCAGTATTTT	CATRSGGKDTQYF
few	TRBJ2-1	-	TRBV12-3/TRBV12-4	TGTGCCAGCAGTTTACCCACACCGGGACATATAGTCGGATCCTACAATGAGCAGTTCTTC	CASSLPTPGHIVGSYNEQFF
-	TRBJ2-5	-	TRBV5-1	TGCGCCAGCAGCCCGGCCGTAGGGATATTGGAGACCCAGTACTTC	CASSPAVGILETQYF
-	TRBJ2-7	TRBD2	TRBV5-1	TGCGCCAGCAGCATTCCCTTAGCGGGAGGAACTTACGAGCAGTACTTC	CASSIPLAGGTYEQYF
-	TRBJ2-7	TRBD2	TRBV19	TGTGCCAGTAGTATCATAGCGGGAGGCTACGAGCAGTACTTC	CASSIIAGGYEQYF
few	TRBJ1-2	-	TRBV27	TGTGCCAGTCATCGACATGGGCAAGATGGCTACACCTTC	CASHRHGQDGYTF
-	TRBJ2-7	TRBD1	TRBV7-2	TGTGCCAGCAGCTATGGGGACAGAGAATACGAGCAGTACTTC	CASSYGDREYEQYF
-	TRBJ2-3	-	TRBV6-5	TGTGCCAGCAAGAGGGGGGTAATGGCAGATACGCAGTATTTT	CASKRGVMADTQYF
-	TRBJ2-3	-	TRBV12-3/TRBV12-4	TGTGCCAGCAAGTATGCAGGGGGGCGAAGCACAGATACGCAGTATTTT	CASKYAGGRSTDTQYF
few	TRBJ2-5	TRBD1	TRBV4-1	TGCGCCAGCAGCCACGGCAGGGGGCTCGGGGAGACCCAGTACTTC	CASSHGRGLGETQYF
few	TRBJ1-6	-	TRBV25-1	TGTGCCAGCAGTGGGGCGGGGAGTTATTCACCCCTCCACTTT	CASSGAGSYSPLHF
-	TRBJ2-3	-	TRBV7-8	TGTGCCAGCAGCACGAGGGCCGGCCTAGGACGCACAGATACGCAGTATTTT	CASSTRAGLGRTDTQYF
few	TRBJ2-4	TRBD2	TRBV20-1	TGCAGTGCGGGGACTAGCGGTCAAAACATTCAGTACTTC	CSAGTSGQNIQYF
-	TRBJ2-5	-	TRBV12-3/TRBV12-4	TGTGCCAGCAATCAGGAGGCGGGGGAGACCCAGTACTTC	CASNQEAGETQYF
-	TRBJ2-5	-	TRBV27	TGTGCCAGCCCTTTACTCCCGGGGGCAGAGACCCAGTACTTC	CASPLLPGAETQYF
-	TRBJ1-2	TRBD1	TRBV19	TGTGCCAGTAGAAACCGGGACAGGGGAGGAGGCTACACCTTC	CASRNRDRGGGYTF
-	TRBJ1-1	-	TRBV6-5	TGTGCCAGCAGTTACTCGGAGGTCGGGGGTGAAGCTTTCTTT	CASSYSEVGGEAFF
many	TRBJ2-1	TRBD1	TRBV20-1	TGCAGTGCTTTCGGACAGGGGGCAGGGAATGAGCAGTTCTTC	CSAFGQGAGNEQFF
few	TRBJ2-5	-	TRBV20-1	TGCAGTGCTAGAGATTACCGGGGATGGGAGACCCAGTACTTC	CSARDYRGWETQYF
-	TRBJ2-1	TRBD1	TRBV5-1	TGCGCCAGCAGCGCCGCCGGGACAGTTGAGCAGTTCTTC	CASSAAGTVEQFF
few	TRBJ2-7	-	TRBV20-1	TGCAGTGCTAGAGACAGTACGGATCCTTTGGGCTACGAGCAGTACTTC	CSARDSTDPLGYEQYF
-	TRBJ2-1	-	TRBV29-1	TGCAGCGTCGATAGGGGGGGTTACAATGAGCAGTTCTTC	CSVDRGGYNEQFF
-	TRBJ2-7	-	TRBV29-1	TGCAGCGTTAGGGCAGGAACCTACGAGCAGTACTTC	CSVRAGTYEQYF
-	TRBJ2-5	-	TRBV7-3	TGTGCCAGCAGCTTAAGAGTAGCGGAGACCCAGTACTTC	CASSLRVAETQYF
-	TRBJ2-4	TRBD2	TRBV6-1	TGTGCCAGCACCCCGAAGGGACTAGCTGACATTCAGTACTTC	CASTPKGLADIQYF
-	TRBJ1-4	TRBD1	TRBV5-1	TGCGCCAGCAGCTTTATGGGGACAGCCAAAAAACTGTTTTTT	CASSFMGTAKKLFF
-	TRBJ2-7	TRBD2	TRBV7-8	TGTGCCAGCAGCGCGGGGGGCCGGGGCGAGCAGTACTTC	CASSAGGRGEQYF
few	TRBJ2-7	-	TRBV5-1	TGCGCCAGCAGCGCCTGGGACCTAGGAACCTACGAGCAGTACTTC	CASSAWDLGTYEQYF
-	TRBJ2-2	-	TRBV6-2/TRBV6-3	TGTGCCACCTCATTTTCCACCGGGGAGCTGTTTTTT	CATSFSTGELFF
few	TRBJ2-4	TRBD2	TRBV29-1	TGCAGCGTTGACGGGGGGGGTGAGGGCATTCAGTACTTC	CSVDGGGEGIQYF
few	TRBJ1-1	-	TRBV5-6	TGTGCCAGCAGCTTGGAAGGCCAGCCCTACACTGAAGCTTTCTTT	CASSLEGQPYTEAFF
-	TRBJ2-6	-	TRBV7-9	TGTGCCAGCAGCTCTCCGTTCGGGGGGCCAGGGGCCAACGTCCTGACTTTC	CASSSPFGGPGANVLTF
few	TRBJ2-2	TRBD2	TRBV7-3	TGTGCCAGCAGCTTCTTTTGGCGGACGGGAGGGACCGGGGAGCTGTTTTTT	CASSFFWRTGGTGELFF
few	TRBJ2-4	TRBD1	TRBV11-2	TGTGCCAGCAGCTCCTACAGGGGCGAAGCCAAAAACATTCAGTACTTC	CASSSYRGEAKNIQYF
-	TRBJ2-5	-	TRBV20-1	TGCAGTGCTACTACTACCGGGGAGACCCAGTACTTC	CSATTTGETQYF
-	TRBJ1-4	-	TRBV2	TGTGCCAGCAGTGGCTCATCTTCAACTAATGAAAAACTGTTTTTT	CASSGSSSTNEKLFF
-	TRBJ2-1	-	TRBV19	TGTGTCAGTAGTGTCTTCAATGAGCAGTTCTTC	CVSSVFNEQFF
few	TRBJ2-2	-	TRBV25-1	TGTGCCAGCAGTGACTCCGGGGAGCTGTTTTTT	CASSDSGELFF
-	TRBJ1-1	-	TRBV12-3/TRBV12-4	TGTGCCAGCAGTCCCCTCTTGATCGAAGCTTTCTTT	CASSPLLIEAFF
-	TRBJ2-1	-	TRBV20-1	TGCAGTGCTAGTTACCATATATCCAATGAGCAGTTCTTC	CSASYHISNEQFF
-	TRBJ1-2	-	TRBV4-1	TGCGCCAGCAGCCCCCAAGACCCCACATATGGCCACACCTTC	CASSPQDPTYGHTF
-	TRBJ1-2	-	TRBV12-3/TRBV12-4	TGTGCCAGCAGTTTAGCCCAACCGGGTCGGGATGGCTACACCTTC	CASSLAQPGRDGYTF
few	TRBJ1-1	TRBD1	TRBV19	TGTGCCAGTAGTATGGGACAGGGAATGGACACTGAAGCTTTCTTT	CASSMGQGMDTEAFF
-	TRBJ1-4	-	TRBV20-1	TGCAGTGCTAGAAAACCCGACAGACCATCTACGTGGACTAATGAAAAACTGTTTTTT	CSARKPDRPSTWTNEKLFF
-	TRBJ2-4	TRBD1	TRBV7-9	TGTGCCAGCAGCTTAGCCGGGACAGGGAGACACTATAGCCAAAACATTCAGTACTTC	CASSLAGTGRHYSQNIQYF
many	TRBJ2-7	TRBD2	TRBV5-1	TGTGCCAGCAGTTTGGGGGGGGGCTCCTACGAGCAGTACTTC	CASSLGGGSYEQYF
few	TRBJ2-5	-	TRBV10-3	TGTGCCATCAACCAGGGGAGTGGTGAGACCCAGTACTTC	CAINQGSGETQYF
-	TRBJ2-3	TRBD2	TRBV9	TGTGCCAGCAGCGTAGGGGGGGGTACGCAGTATTTT	CASSVGGGTQYF
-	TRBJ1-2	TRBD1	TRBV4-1	TGCGCCAGCAGCCAAGTAATTGGGACAGGGTATGGCTACACCTTC	CASSQVIGTGYGYTF
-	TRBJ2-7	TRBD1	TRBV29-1	TGCAGCGTCATTGCCGGGACAGGGGGCGACGAGCAGTACTTC	CSVIAGTGGDEQYF